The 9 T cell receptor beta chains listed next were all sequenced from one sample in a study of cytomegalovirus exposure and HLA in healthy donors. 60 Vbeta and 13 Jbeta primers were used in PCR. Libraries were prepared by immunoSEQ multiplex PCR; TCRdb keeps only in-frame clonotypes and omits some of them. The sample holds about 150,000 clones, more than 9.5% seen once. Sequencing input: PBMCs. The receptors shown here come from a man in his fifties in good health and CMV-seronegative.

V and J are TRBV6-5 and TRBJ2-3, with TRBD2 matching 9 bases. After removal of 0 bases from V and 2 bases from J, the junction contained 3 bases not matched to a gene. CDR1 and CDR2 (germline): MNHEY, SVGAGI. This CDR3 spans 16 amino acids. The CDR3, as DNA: TGTGCCAGCAGTTACTCGGCGGGGGGGTTCACAGATACGCAGTATTTT. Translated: CASSYSAGGFTDTQYF.

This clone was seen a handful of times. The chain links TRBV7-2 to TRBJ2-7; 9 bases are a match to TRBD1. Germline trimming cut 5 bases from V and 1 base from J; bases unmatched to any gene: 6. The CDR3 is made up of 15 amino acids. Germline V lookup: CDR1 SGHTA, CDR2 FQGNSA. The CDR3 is CASSDDRGYSYEQYF. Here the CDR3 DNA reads TGTGCCAGCAGCGACGACAGGGGGTATTCCTACGAGCAGTACTTC. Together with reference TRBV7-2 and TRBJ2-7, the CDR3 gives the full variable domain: GAGVSQSPSNKVTEKGKDVELRCDPISGHTALYWYRQSLGQGLEFLIYFQGNSAPDKSGLPSDRFSAERTGGSVSTLTIQRTQQEDSAVYLCASSDDRGYSYEQYFGPGTRLTVT.

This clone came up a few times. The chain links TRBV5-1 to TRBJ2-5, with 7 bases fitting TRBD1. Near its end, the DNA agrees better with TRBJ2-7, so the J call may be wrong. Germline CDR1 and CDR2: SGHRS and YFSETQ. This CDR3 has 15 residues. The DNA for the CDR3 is TGCGCCAGCAGCTTGGAAGGGGGCTTCGGGTACGAGCAGTACTTC. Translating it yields CASSLEGGFGYEQYF.

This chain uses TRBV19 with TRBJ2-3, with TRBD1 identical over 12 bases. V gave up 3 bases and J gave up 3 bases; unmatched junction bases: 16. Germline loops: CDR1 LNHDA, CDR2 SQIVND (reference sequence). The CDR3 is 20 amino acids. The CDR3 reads CASSIRGQGARGIKTDTQYF. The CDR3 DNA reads TGTGCCAGTAGTATTCGGGGACAGGGGGCACGAGGGATTAAAACAGATACGCAGTATTTT.

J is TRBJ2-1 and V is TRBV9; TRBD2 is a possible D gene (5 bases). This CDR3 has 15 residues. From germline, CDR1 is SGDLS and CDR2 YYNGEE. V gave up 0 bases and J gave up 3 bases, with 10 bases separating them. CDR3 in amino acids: CASSVGGSFYNEQFF. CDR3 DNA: TGTGCCAGCAGCGTAGGAGGGAGCTTCTACAATGAGCAGTTCTTC.

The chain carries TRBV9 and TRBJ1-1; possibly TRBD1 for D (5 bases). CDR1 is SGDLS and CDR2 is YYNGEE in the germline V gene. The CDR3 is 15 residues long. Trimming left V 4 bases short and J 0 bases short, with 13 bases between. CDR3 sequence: CASSPQGQMNTEAFF. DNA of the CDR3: TGTGCCAGCAGCCCCCAGGGTCAAATGAACACTGAAGCTTTCTTT.

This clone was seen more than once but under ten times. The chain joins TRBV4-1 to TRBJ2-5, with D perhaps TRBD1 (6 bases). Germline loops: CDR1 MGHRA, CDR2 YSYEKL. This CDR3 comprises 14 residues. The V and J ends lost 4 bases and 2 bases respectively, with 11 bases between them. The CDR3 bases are TGCGCCAGCAGCCTGGGACACCTACAAGAGACCCAGTACTTC. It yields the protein CASSLGHLQETQYF.

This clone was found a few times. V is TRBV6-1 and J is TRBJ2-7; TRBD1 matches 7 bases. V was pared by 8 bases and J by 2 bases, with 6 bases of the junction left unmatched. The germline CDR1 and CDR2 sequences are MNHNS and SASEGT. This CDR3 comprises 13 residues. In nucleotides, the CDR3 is TGTGCCAGCTCCTGGGACAGAGCCTACGAGCAGTACTTC. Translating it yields CASSWDRAYEQYF.

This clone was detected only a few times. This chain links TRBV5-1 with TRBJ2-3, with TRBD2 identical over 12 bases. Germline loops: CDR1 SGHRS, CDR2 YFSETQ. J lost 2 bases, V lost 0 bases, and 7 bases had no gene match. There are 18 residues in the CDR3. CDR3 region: CASSLGALAGGTTDTQYF. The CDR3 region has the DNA TGCGCCAGCAGCTTGGGGGCTCTAGCGGGGGGGACCACAGATACGCAGTATTTT.